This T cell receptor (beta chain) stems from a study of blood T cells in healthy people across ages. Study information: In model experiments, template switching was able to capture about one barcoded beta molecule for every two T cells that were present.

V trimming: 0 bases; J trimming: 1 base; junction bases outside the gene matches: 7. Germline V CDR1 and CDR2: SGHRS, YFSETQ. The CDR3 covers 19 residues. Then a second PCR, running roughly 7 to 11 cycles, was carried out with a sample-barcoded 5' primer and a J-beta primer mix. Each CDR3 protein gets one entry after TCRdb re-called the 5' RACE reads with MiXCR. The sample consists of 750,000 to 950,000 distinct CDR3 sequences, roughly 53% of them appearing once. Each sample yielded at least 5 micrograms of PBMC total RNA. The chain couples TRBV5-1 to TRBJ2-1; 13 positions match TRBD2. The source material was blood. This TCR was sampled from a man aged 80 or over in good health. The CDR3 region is CASSLGLAGGPASYNEQFF. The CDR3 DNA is TGCGCCAGCAGCTTGGGACTAGCGGGAGGCCCCGCTTCCTACAATGAGCAGTTCTTC.